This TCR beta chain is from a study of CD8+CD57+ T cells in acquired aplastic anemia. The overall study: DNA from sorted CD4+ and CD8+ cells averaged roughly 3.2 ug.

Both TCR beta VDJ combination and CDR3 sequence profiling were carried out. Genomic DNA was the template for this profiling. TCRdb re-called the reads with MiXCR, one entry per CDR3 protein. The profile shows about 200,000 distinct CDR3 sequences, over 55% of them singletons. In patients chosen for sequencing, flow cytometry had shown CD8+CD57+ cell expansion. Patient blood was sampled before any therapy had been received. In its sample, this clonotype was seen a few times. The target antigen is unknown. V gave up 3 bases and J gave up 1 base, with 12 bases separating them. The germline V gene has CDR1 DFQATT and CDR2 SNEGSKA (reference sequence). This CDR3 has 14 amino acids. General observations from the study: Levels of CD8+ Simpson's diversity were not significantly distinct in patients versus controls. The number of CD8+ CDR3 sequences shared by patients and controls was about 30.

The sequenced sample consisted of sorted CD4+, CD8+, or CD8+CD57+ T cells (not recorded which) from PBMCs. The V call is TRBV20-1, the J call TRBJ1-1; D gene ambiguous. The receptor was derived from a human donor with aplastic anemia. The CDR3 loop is CSARGMAGNTEAFF. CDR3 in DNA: TGCAGTGCTAGGGGCATGGCAGGGAACACTGAAGCTTTCTTT.